This is a list of T cell receptor beta chains from one sample in a study of cytomegalovirus exposure and HLA in healthy donors. Here immunoSEQ multiplex PCR was the method, and the copy in TCRdb shows in-frame clones only, minus some. Here the sample spans 150,000 to 180,000 clones, roughly 80% being singletons. The sequenced sample was PBMCs. All receptors come from a man in his thirties or forties in good health and CMV-seropositive. Each CDR3 is given with its conserved first and last residue. Each record gives: J gene, V gene, CDR3 protein.

j_call: TRBJ2-3; v_call: TRBV10-3; cdr3_aa: CAISEKGGKADTQYF
j_call: TRBJ2-7; v_call: TRBV19; cdr3_aa: CASSSDRLTYEQYF
j_call: TRBJ2-7; v_call: TRBV6-1; cdr3_aa: CASSEDLAGGREQYF
j_call: TRBJ2-7; v_call: TRBV27; cdr3_aa: CASSSRDRGSYEQYF
j_call: TRBJ2-6; v_call: TRBV9; cdr3_aa: CASSPRTGAGANVLTF
j_call: TRBJ2-4; v_call: TRBV2; cdr3_aa: CASSERGAKNIQYF
j_call: TRBJ2-3; v_call: TRBV6-6; cdr3_aa: CASRGGQGTDTQYF
j_call: TRBJ1-2; v_call: TRBV6-5; cdr3_aa: CASSYSAQGKDGYTF
j_call: TRBJ1-2; v_call: TRBV28; cdr3_aa: CASSLGHSNYGYTF
j_call: TRBJ2-5; v_call: TRBV19; cdr3_aa: CASSIDGTGNQETQYF
j_call: TRBJ2-3; v_call: TRBV7-2; cdr3_aa: CASSLGQASSTDTQYF
j_call: TRBJ2-7; v_call: TRBV28; cdr3_aa: CASSSYYEQYF
j_call: TRBJ2-5; v_call: TRBV5-1; cdr3_aa: CASSFLDSQETQYF
j_call: TRBJ2-7; v_call: TRBV7-9; cdr3_aa: CASSLARGRFYEQYF
j_call: TRBJ1-5; v_call: TRBV6-1; cdr3_aa: CASELQSNQPQHF
j_call: TRBJ2-5; v_call: TRBV11-2; cdr3_aa: CASSNSWETQYF
j_call: TRBJ2-5; v_call: TRBV6-1; cdr3_aa: CASSVGGETQYF
j_call: TRBJ2-3; v_call: TRBV5-1; cdr3_aa: CASSLSLAGATTDTQYF
j_call: TRBJ2-7; v_call: TRBV15; cdr3_aa: CATSSVLAGNYEQYF
j_call: TRBJ1-3; v_call: TRBV4-2; cdr3_aa: CASSQEMGRRNTIYF
j_call: TRBJ1-2; v_call: TRBV4-2; cdr3_aa: CASSQGTSTGSNYGYTF
j_call: TRBJ2-1; v_call: TRBV7-9; cdr3_aa: CASSLVGTGGSEQFF
j_call: TRBJ1-5; v_call: TRBV28; cdr3_aa: CASSLRQGATPNQPQHF
j_call: TRBJ2-2; v_call: TRBV2; cdr3_aa: CASDPGYNTGELFF
j_call: TRBJ2-7; v_call: TRBV2; cdr3_aa: CASNGPFSGEQYF
j_call: TRBJ2-5; v_call: TRBV5-4; cdr3_aa: CASGLSGGRGTQYF
j_call: NA; v_call: TRBV7-6; cdr3_aa: CASSSSETYEQYF
j_call: TRBJ1-5; v_call: TRBV6-5; cdr3_aa: CASSYSSGNQPQHF
j_call: TRBJ2-1; v_call: TRBV7-2; cdr3_aa: CASSRSGAYNEQFF
j_call: TRBJ1-2; v_call: TRBV29-1; cdr3_aa: CSVEVERGGVNTF
j_call: TRBJ1-2; v_call: TRBV6-5; cdr3_aa: CASGPWSTVYGYTF
j_call: TRBJ2-1; v_call: TRBV9; cdr3_aa: CASSVTSGADEQFF
j_call: TRBJ1-2; v_call: TRBV29-1; cdr3_aa: CSVETADSVAYGYTF
j_call: TRBJ1-3; v_call: TRBV2; cdr3_aa: CASSDWAPGNTIYF
j_call: TRBJ2-2; v_call: TRBV30; cdr3_aa: CAWTRMGLTGELFF
j_call: TRBJ2-3; v_call: TRBV7-9; cdr3_aa: CASSFSSTGTDTQYF
j_call: TRBJ2-7; v_call: TRBV9; cdr3_aa: CASSVRPGLSYEQYF
j_call: TRBJ2-3; v_call: TRBV5-1; cdr3_aa: CASSSGTSRRTDTQYF
j_call: TRBJ2-7; v_call: TRBV7-2; cdr3_aa: CASSSPDSSYEQYF
j_call: TRBJ2-7; v_call: TRBV5-4; cdr3_aa: CASSSGTSGTYEQYF
j_call: TRBJ2-3; v_call: TRBV4-2; cdr3_aa: CASRPGAARASTDTQYF
j_call: TRBJ2-7; v_call: TRBV2; cdr3_aa: CASSGGAVYEQYF
j_call: TRBJ2-3; v_call: TRBV23-1; cdr3_aa: CASSQSLNQRATQYF
j_call: TRBJ1-2; v_call: TRBV30; cdr3_aa: CAWTDRQLYGYTF
j_call: TRBJ2-5; v_call: TRBV4-1; cdr3_aa: CASSLGLAGGAQETQYF
j_call: TRBJ2-7; v_call: TRBV5-1; cdr3_aa: CASSPRTGRFEQYF
j_call: TRBJ2-7; v_call: TRBV7-2; cdr3_aa: CASSLGLGYGHYEQYF
j_call: TRBJ2-1; v_call: TRBV6-1; cdr3_aa: CASSERHGEQFF